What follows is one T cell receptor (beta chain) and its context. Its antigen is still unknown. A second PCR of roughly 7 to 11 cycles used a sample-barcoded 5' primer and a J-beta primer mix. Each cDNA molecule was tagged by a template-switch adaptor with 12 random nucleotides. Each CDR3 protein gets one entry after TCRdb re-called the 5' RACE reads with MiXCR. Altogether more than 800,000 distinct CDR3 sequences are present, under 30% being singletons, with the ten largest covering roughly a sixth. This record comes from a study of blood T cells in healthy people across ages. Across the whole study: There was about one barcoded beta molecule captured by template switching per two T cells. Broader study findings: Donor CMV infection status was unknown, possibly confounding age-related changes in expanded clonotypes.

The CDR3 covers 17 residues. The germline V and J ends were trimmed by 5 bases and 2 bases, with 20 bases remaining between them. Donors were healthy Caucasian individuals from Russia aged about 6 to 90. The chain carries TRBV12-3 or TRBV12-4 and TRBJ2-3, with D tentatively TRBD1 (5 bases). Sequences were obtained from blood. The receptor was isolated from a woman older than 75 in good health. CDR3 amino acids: CASSPEVTGPHTDTQYF. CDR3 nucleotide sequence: TGTGCCAGCAGTCCTGAGGTAACAGGACCTCACACAGATACGCAGTATTTT.